The source of this T cell receptor (beta chain) is a study of shared clonotypes between healthy human individuals. This clone was seen a few times. Germline values: CDR1 KGHSH, CDR2 LQKENI. After removal of 0 bases from V and 6 bases from J, the junction contained 7 bases not matched to a gene. The CDR3 runs to 16 residues. Each cell subset's genomic DNA was divided evenly among several immunoSEQ plates. Assay: immunoSEQ multiplex PCR; the TCRdb copy retains only in-frame clones and omits some. The sample records some 500,000 clones, about 80% being singletons. This clonotype was obtained from a woman in her forties in good health. Some clones in this sample may be carry-over from other donors' samples. The rearrangement joins TRBV18 to TRBJ2-4; 8 positions match TRBD1. The sequenced sample consisted of PBMCs. CDR3 coding DNA: TGTGCCAGCTCACCACCAGCAGGGGGCGTTGGAAACATTCAGTACTTC. Residues: CASSPPAGGVGNIQYF.